The 15 T cell receptor beta chains given below trace back to one sample, sequenced in a study of T cell changes during pregnancy in multiple sclerosis. Produced via immunoSEQ multiplex PCR; TCRdb's table is partial and in-frame only. The data hold about 80,000 clones, with about 91% observed a single time. The sequences come from peripheral blood, collected before pregnancy. These receptors all come from a female donor with multiple sclerosis, enrolled in a pregnancy study.

V and J are TRBV27 and TRBJ1-5; perhaps TRBD1 as D (5 bases). Between the trimmed V and J ends, which lost 8 bases and 4 bases, there was a span of 15 bases. In germline, CDR1 is MNHEY, CDR2 SMNVEV (reference sequence). This CDR3 region has 14 residues. CDR3 in amino acids: CASGPGIGNQPQHF. The CDR3 nucleotides are TGTGCCAGCGGGCCAGGGATTGGGAATCAGCCCCAGCATTTT.

The chain employs TRBV5-6 and TRBJ1-4; 10 bases are shared with TRBD1. The V gene's germline CDR1 is SGHDT and CDR2 YYEEEE. The CDR3 runs 14 residues. The V and J ends lost 2 bases and 8 bases, in that order; junction bases with no gene match: 3. Here the CDR3 reads CASSLGQGDEKLFF. The CDR3 coding sequence is TGTGCCAGCAGCTTAGGACAGGGGGACGAAAAACTGTTTTTT.

The chain links TRBV5-5 to TRBJ1-4; 10 bases agree with TRBD1. CDR1 is SGHKS and CDR2 is YYEKEE in the germline V gene (reference sequence). The CDR3 is made up of 16 amino acids. The V gene end was trimmed by 4 bases and the J gene end by 3 bases; junction bases not matched to a gene: 6. As DNA, the CDR3 is TGTGCCAGCAGCAGGGACAGGGGATATTCTAATGAAAAACTGTTTTTT. Protein: CASSRDRGYSNEKLFF.

This chain joins TRBV7-3 and TRBJ1-6; D is undetermined. The CDR3 sequence is 16 residues long. V was shortened by 5 bases and J by 2 bases, with 13 bases between the two germline ends. CDR1 and CDR2 (germline): SGHTA, FQGTGA. CDR3 residues: CASSPAPVTYNSPLHF. CDR3 nucleotides: TGTGCCAGCAGCCCTGCCCCGGTGACCTATAATTCACCCCTCCACTTT.

The V call is TRBV6-1, the J call TRBJ2-7; 10 bases are a match to TRBD1. J gave up 4 bases and V 4 bases, and 7 bases lay outside the gene matches. The CDR3 has 15 amino acids. Germline CDR1 is MNHNS and CDR2 is SASEGT. CDR3 residues: CASSVRDRGLYEQYF. CDR3 sequence (DNA): TGTGCCAGCAGTGTAAGGGACAGGGGCCTATACGAGCAGTACTTC.

In its sample, this clone was seen once. The rearrangement uses TRBV6-5 and TRBJ1-2; D gene ambiguous. Germline V gives CDR1 MNHEY, CDR2 SVGAGI. CDR3 size: 13 residues. The V end lost 6 bases, the J end lost 2 bases, and 10 bases lay between the germline ends. CDR3 residues: CASRTTANYGYTF. CDR3 nucleotide sequence: TGTGCCAGCAGAACAACAGCCAACTATGGCTACACCTTC.

The CDR3 protein is CASSPTTGLNTEAFF. CDR3 sequence (DNA): TGTGCCAGCAGCCCTACGACAGGTTTGAACACTGAAGCTTTCTTT. The V gene is TRBV6-6, the J gene TRBJ1-1, with D possibly matching TRBD1 (6 bases). Germline V lookup: CDR1 MNHNY, CDR2 SVGAGI (reference sequence). The V and J ends lost 6 bases and 0 bases respectively, with 14 bases between them. The CDR3 covers 15 residues.

About this clone: The same CDR3 is also encoded by other DNA sequences in this sample. CDR3: CASSQDRDTEAFF. In nucleotides, the CDR3 is TGCGCCAGCAGCCAAGATCGGGACACTGAAGCTTTCTTT. This chain connects TRBV4-1 to TRBJ1-1; D remains unclear. The ends were cut back, 0 bases at V and 3 bases at J, with 5 bases in the middle. Germline V gene lookup returns CDR1 MGHRA and CDR2 YSYEKL. The CDR3 length is 13 residues.

This chain links TRBV6-1 with TRBJ1-5, with D possibly matching TRBD1 (5 bases). CDR3 length: 15 residues. Germline-derived CDR1 and CDR2 are MNHNS and SASEGT. Trimming stripped 9 bases from V and 0 bases from J, with 15 bases between. This chain's CDR3 is CASNPGSPSNQPQHF. DNA of the CDR3: TGTGCCAGTAACCCAGGGTCCCCTAGCAATCAGCCCCAGCATTTT.

The gene calls are TRBV7-8 and TRBJ1-2; 8 bases line up with TRBD1. This CDR3 has 14 residues. Losses at the gene ends were 5 bases for V and 2 bases for J; bases not matched to a gene: 4. Per the germline V gene, CDR1 is SGHVS and CDR2 is FQNEAQ. CDR3 DNA sequence: TGTGCCAGCAGCCCGACAGGGGTGAACTATGGCTACACCTTC. Amino acids: CASSPTGVNYGYTF.

V gene TRBV2 combines with J gene TRBJ2-7, with D possibly being TRBD1 (6 bases). CDR1 and CDR2 (germline): SNHLY, FYNNEI. Trimming stripped 5 bases from V and 5 bases from J, with 16 bases between. The CDR3 has 14 residues. The CDR3 coding sequence is TGTGCCAGCAGTCTCCGGGACATTGGCCACGAGCAGTACTTC. Residues: CASSLRDIGHEQYF.

V gene TRBV9 combines with J gene TRBJ2-7, with a possible D match to TRBD2 (5 bases). There are 14 residues in the CDR3. CDR1 and CDR2 (germline): SGDLS, YYNGEE. The V end was cut by 0 bases, the J end by 0 bases, with 7 bases between. The CDR3 protein is CASSVEDFSYEQYF. The CDR3 DNA reads TGTGCCAGCAGCGTAGAGGACTTCTCCTACGAGCAGTACTTC.

The rearrangement uses TRBV30 and TRBJ2-3; a possible D gene is TRBD2 (6 bases). The CDR3 length is 15 residues. V was pared by 1 base and J by 4 bases, with 15 bases between. CDR1 GTSNPN and CDR2 SVGIG come from the germline V gene (reference sequence). The CDR3 protein is CAWSGSLAAADTQYF. CDR3 in DNA: TGTGCCTGGAGTGGTAGCTTAGCGGCGGCAGATACGCAGTATTTT. The full variable domain, completed using reference TRBV30 and TRBJ2-3, is SQTIHQWPATLVQPVGSPLSLECTVEGTSNPNLYWYRQAAGRGLQLLFYSVGIGQISSEVPQNLSASRPQDRQFILSSKKLLLSDSGFYLCAWSGSLAAADTQYFGPGTRLTVL.

The genes are TRBV6-6 and TRBJ1-1; D is perhaps TRBD1 (5 bases). Deletions cut 1 base from V and 1 base from J, with 10 bases between. The CDR3 sequence is 15 residues long. CDR1 is MNHNY, CDR2 SVGAGI, per germline (reference sequence). The CDR3 nucleotides read TGTGCCAGCAGTTACTATTCCGACAGGAACACTGAAGCTTTCTTT. It yields the protein CASSYYSDRNTEAFF.

The chain has TRBV7-6 and TRBJ2-1; possible D gene TRBD2, 6 bases. Germline loops: CDR1 SGHVS, CDR2 FNYEAQ. V dropped 1 base and J dropped 4 bases, with 14 bases sitting between them. The CDR3 totals 16 residues. CDR3 residues: CASSLVGGRGYNEQFF. The DNA for the CDR3 is TGTGCCAGCAGCTTAGTGGGGGGTAGGGGTTACAATGAGCAGTTCTTC. Looking up the rest from reference TRBV7-6 and TRBJ2-1 gives the full variable domain: GAGVSQSPRYKVTKRGQDVALRCDPISGHVSLYWYRQALGQGPEFLTYFNYEAQQDKSGLPNDRFSAERPEGSISTLTIQRTEQRDSAMYRCASSLVGGRGYNEQFFGPGTRLTVL.